These T cell receptor beta chains were read from a single sample in a study of shared T cell receptors in the human thymus. Profiling relied on immunoSEQ multiplex PCR, and the TCRdb table lists in-frame clones only, not all of them. The sample includes about 660,000 clones, approximately 87% of them seen just once. A further study also used this sample, focusing on human thymus T cells.

The sample was thymocytes. These receptor sequences come from a boy in the first two years of life with a congenital heart defect. The CDR3 runs from the conserved cysteine through the conserved F or W. A D gene is named only where the DNA matches it firmly.

TRBD2 | TRBJ2-2 | TRBV4-1 | CASSQDSGGLGGELFF | TGCGCCAGCAGCCAGGATAGCGGGGGGTTGGGCGGGGAGCTGTTTTTT
TRBD2 | TRBJ2-3 | TRBV5-4 | CASSLRGLAPTAQYF | TGTGCCAGCAGCTTGAGAGGACTAGCGCCCACGGCGCAGTATTTT
NA | TRBJ1-6 | TRBV13 | CASSLGARNSPLHF | TGTGCCAGCAGCTTAGGGGCTCGAAATTCACCCCTCCACTTT
TRBD1 | TRBJ2-3 | TRBV7-2 | CASSTTGGETDTQYF | TGTGCCAGCAGCACGACAGGGGGGGAAACAGATACGCAGTATTTT
NA | TRBJ2-7 | TRBV6-5 | CASSYRNDSNEQYF | TGTGCCAGCAGTTACCGAAACGACAGCAACGAGCAGTACTTC
TRBD1 | TRBJ1-2 | TRBV2 | CASSEGGQGNGYTF | TGTGCCAGCAGTGAAGGCGGACAGGGAAATGGCTACACCTTC
NA | TRBJ1-1 | TRBV4-3 | CASSQVERGEREAFF | TGCGCCAGCAGCCAAGTGGAAAGGGGCGAACGTGAAGCTTTCTTT
NA | TRBJ2-3 | TRBV11-2 | CASRHNRDTQYF | TGTGCCAGCAGGCACAACAGGGATACGCAGTATTTT
NA | TRBJ2-7 | TRBV25-1 | CASSDRTDSYEQYF | TGTGCCAGCAGTGACCGGACAGACTCCTACGAGCAGTACTTC
TRBD1 | TRBJ1-4 | TRBV5-7 | CASSFSDRGHQGEKLFF | TGTGCCAGCAGCTTTTCGGACAGGGGGCACCAGGGTGAAAAACTGTTTTTT